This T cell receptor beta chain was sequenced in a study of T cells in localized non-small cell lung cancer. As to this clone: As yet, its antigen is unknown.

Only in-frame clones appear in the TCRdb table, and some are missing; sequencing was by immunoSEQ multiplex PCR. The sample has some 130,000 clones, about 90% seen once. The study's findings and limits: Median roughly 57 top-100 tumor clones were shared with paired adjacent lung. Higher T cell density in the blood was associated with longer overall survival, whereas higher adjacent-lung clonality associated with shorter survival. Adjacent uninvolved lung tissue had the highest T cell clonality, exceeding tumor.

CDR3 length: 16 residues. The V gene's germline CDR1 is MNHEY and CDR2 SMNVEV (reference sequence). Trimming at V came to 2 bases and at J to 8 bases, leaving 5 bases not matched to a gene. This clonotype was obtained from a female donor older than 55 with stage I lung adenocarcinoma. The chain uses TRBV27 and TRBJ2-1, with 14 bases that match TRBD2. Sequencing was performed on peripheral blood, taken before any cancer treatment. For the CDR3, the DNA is TGTGCCAGCAGTTTAGCGGGACTAGCGGGAGATTATGAGCAGTTCTTC. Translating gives CASSLAGLAGDYEQFF.